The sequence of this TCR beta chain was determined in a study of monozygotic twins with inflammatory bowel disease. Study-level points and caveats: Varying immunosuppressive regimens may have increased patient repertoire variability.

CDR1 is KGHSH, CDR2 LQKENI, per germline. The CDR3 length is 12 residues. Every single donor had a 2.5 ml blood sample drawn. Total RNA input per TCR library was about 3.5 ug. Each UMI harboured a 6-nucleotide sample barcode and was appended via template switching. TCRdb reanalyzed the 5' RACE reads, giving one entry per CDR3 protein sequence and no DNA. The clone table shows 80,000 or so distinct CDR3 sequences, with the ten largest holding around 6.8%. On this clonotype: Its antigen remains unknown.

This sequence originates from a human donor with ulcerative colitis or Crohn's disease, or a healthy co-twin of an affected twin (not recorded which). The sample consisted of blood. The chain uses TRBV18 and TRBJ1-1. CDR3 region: CASSPDLGEAFF.